This T cell receptor (beta chain) is drawn from a study of OX40 agonist ivuxolimab in advanced cancers. About the study: The patients received agonistic anti-OX40 (CD134) antibody ivuxolimab.

Cycle 7 day 1, cycle 4 day 1, and baseline were the timepoints at which blood was sampled. This table comes from immunoSEQ multiplex PCR, and its TCRdb copy is limited to in-frame clones, with some not included. The repertoire holds around 62,000 clones, with roughly nine tenths as singletons. Specimen: CD4+ or CD8+ T cells sorted from blood, collected in a trial of the OX40 agonist ivuxolimab. This clonotype was obtained from an adult with an advanced solid tumor such as melanoma, head and neck, liver or kidney cancer.

CDR3 sequence: CASSVVGTGGTEAFF. In nucleotides, the CDR3 is TGTGCCAGCAGCGTAGTTGGGACGGGGGGGACTGAAGCTTTCTTT. The V call is TRBV9, the J call TRBJ1-1, with D maybe TRBD1 (5 bases). Per germline, CDR1 SGDLS and CDR2 YYNGEE. The CDR3 contains 15 residues. V was pared by 0 bases and J by 5 bases, with 14 bases between.